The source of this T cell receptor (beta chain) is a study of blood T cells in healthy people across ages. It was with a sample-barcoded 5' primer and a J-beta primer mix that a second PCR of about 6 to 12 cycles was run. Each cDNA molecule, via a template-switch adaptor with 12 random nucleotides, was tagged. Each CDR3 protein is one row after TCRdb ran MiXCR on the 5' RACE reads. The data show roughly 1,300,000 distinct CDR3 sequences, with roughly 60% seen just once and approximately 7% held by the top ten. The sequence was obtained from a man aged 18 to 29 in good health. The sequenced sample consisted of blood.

This CDR3 is CASSLYPIPTGELFF. CDR3 DNA: TGTGCCAGCAGCTTGTACCCCATCCCCACCGGGGAGCTGTTTTTT. This rearrangement joins TRBV7-9 to TRBJ2-2, with D unclear. V lost 3 bases, J lost 4 bases, and 12 bases lay in between. This CDR3 is built from 15 residues. CDR1 is SEHNR and CDR2 is FQNEAQ in the germline V gene (reference sequence). The complete variable domain, with remaining parts taken from reference TRBV7-9 and TRBJ2-2, reads DTGVSQNPRHKITKRGQNVTFRCDPISEHNRLYWYRQTLGQGPEFLTYFQNEAQLEKSRLLSDRFSAERPKGSFSTLEIQRTEQGDSAMYLCASSLYPIPTGELFFGEGSRLTVL.